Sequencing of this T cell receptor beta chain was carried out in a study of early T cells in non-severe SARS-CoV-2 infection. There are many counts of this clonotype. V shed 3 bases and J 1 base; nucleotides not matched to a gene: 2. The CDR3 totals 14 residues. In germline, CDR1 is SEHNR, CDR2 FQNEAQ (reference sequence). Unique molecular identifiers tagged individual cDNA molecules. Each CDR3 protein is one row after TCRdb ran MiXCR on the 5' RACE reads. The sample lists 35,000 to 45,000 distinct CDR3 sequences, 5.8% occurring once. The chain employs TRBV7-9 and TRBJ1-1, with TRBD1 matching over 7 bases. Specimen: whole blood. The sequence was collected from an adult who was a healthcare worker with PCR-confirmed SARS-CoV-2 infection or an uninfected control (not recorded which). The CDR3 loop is CASSLDRRNTEAFF. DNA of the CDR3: TGTGCCAGCAGCTTGGACAGGAGGAACACTGAAGCTTTCTTT.